This T cell receptor (beta chain) is from a study of blood T cells in healthy people across ages. Whole-study findings and limits: Unsorted PBMCs prevented conclusive naive versus antigen-experienced comparison.

Caucasian individuals from Russia who were healthy and aged 6 to 90 acted as donors. CDR1 SGDLS and CDR2 YYNGEE come from the germline V gene. Losses at the gene ends were 4 bases for V and 7 bases for J; bases not matched to a gene: 12. The CDR3 sequence is 16 residues long. Primed by a sample-barcoded 5' primer and a J-beta primer mix, a second PCR proceeded for roughly 7 to 12 cycles. Each cDNA molecule carried a tag from a template-switch adaptor that contained 12 random nucleotides. TCRdb fed the 5' RACE reads into MiXCR, producing one record per CDR3 protein. The table includes nearly 800,000 distinct CDR3 sequences, 45% to 70% detected once. Comments on this clonotype: Antigen specificity is unknown.

Sample: blood. The TCR was taken from a man aged 35 to 55 in good health. V is TRBV9 and J is TRBJ2-1; the match to TRBD2 covers 9 bases. The CDR3 coding sequence is TGTGCCAGCAGCTCTAGCGGGGATGGTAAAATAAATGAGCAGTTCTTC. Its translation: CASSSSGDGKINEQFF.